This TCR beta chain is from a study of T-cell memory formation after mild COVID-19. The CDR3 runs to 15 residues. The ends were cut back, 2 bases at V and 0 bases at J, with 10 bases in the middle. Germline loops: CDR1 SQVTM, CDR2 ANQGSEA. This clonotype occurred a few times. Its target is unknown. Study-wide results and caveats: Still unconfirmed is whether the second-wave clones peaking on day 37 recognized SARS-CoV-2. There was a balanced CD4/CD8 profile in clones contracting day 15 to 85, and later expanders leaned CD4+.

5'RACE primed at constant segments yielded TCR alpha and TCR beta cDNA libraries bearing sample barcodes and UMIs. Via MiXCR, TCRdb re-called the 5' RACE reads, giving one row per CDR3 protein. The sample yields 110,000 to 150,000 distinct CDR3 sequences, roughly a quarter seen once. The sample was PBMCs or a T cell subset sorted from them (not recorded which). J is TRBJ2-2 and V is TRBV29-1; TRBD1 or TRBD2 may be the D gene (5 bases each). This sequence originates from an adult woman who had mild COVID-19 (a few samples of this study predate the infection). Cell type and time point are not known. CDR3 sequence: CSVEPGTSNTGELFF. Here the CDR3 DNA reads TGCAGCGTTGAACCCGGGACCTCGAACACCGGGGAGCTGTTTTTT.